The 8 T cell receptor beta chains reported below all come from one sample, sequenced in a study of shared clonotypes between healthy human individuals. Libraries were prepared by immunoSEQ multiplex PCR; TCRdb keeps only in-frame clonotypes and omits some of them. The sample lists 600,000 to 800,000 clones, 55% to 80% occurring once. The sample was memory CD4+ T cells sorted from blood. The subset: CD45RA-negative fraction. These TCRs come from a woman aged 25 to 45 in good health.

About this clone itself: Other nucleotide sequences in the sample specify the same CDR3. The chain uses TRBV20-1 and TRBJ2-7; D unresolved. Germline CDR1 and CDR2: DFQATT and SNEGSKA (reference sequence). Trimming pared 1 base from V and 4 bases from J, leaving 5 bases between. CDR3 size: 11 residues. The CDR3 loop reads CSARVLYEQYF. DNA for the CDR3: TGCAGTGCTAGAGTCCTATACGAGCAGTACTTC.

This clone was detected only once. The chain employs TRBV5-1 and TRBJ1-2; D is unclear. Trimming removed 6 bases at V and 6 bases at J, with 15 bases between. Germline V lookup: CDR1 SGHRS, CDR2 YFSETQ. The CDR3 spans 13 residues. CDR3 sequence: CASTADGRHGYTF. CDR3 nucleotide sequence: TGCGCCAGCACCGCCGACGGAAGGCATGGCTACACCTTC.

This clone was recorded only once. The chain joins TRBV25-1 to TRBJ2-1; no clear D gene. The V and J ends lost 3 bases and 5 bases respectively, with 14 bases between them. Germline V lookup: CDR1 MGHDK, CDR2 SYGVNS. This CDR3 contains 15 residues. CDR3 sequence (DNA): TGTGCCAGCAGTGAGGCAAGCGTTTCCCACAATGAGCAGTTCTTC. This sequence encodes CASSEASVSHNEQFF.

The V gene is TRBV5-1, the J gene TRBJ2-2; TRBD1 is a possible D gene (6 bases). Germline V gene data show CDR1 as SGHRS and CDR2 as YFSETQ. The ends were cut back, 4 bases at V and 1 base at J, with 8 bases in the middle. CDR3 size: 14 residues. The CDR3 is CASSGTRNTGELFF. The DNA of the CDR3 is TGCGCCAGCAGCGGGACAAGGAACACCGGGGAGCTGTTTTTT.

CDR3 in DNA: TGTGCCAGCTCACCCGTTCGGGCCAGTCGGACAGATACGCAGTATTTT. Translated: CASSPVRASRTDTQYF. The chain uses TRBV18 and TRBJ2-3; no firm D call. The germline V and J ends were trimmed by 3 bases and 3 bases, with 16 bases remaining between them. Per the germline V gene, CDR1 is KGHSH and CDR2 is LQKENI. The CDR3 has 16 residues.

Turning to this clone: The same CDR3 is also encoded by other DNA sequences in this sample. This sequence joins TRBV5-1 and TRBJ2-1; 8 nucleotides line up with TRBD1. CDR1 is SGHRS, CDR2 YFSETQ, per germline. The V gene end was trimmed by 5 bases and the J gene end by 4 bases; junction bases not matched to a gene: 8. This CDR3 comprises 15 residues. CDR3 residues: CASSLQGGSYNEQFF. In nucleotides, the CDR3 is TGCGCCAGCAGTCTACAGGGGGGTTCGTACAATGAGCAGTTCTTC.

The chain recombines TRBV14 with TRBJ2-5; D possibly corresponds to TRBD2 (6 bases). The germline V and J ends were trimmed by 7 bases and 5 bases, with 11 bases remaining between them. The germline CDR1 and CDR2 sequences are SGHDN and FVKESK. The CDR3 is 12 residues long. CDR3 sequence reads: CASNSGGETQYF. DNA of the CDR3: TGTGCCAGCAATAGCGGTGGGGAGACCCAGTACTTC.

The J gene is TRBJ2-1, the V gene TRBV19, with D uncertain. The CDR3 is made up of 14 amino acids. V shed 9 bases and J shed 7 bases, with 19 bases lying between them. The germline CDR1 and CDR2 sequences are LNHDA and SQIVND (reference sequence). The chain's CDR3 is CASSIGLQMNEQFF. In nucleotides, the CDR3 is TGTGCCAGCTCCATTGGGCTTCAAATGAATGAGCAGTTCTTC.